Following are 8 T cell receptor delta chains from one sample sequenced in a study of γδ T cells in repeated Plasmodium falciparum infection. TCRdb fed the multiplex PCR reads to CATT. The table records more than 70,000 delta-chain clones, approximately 1% of them present only once. Bulk repertoires came from Vgamma9/Vdelta2+ or Vdelta2-negative gammadelta T cells flow-sorted from PBMC. The sequenced sample consisted of gamma-delta T cells from blood. Receptors originate from a pool of human donors (malaria-infected and uninfected, not separated).

Of note for this clone: TCRdb's protein for this DNA is that of a much larger clone and differs from the translation at residue 7, likely a read error; the protein shown is the DNA translation. V is TRDV2 and J is TRDJ1, with 7 bases lining up with TRDD3. In the absence of a J gene in TCRdb, the DNA was matched to germline to assign it here. J was trimmed by 0 bases and V by 1 base; bases with no gene match: 16. This CDR3 is built from 19 residues. Germline V gene data show CDR1 as GEAIGNYY and CDR2 as EKD. CDR3 in amino acids: CACDTVSGYDNDYTDKLIF. CDR3 DNA: TGTGCCTGTGACACGGTTAGTGGATACGACAACGACTACACCGATAAACTCATCTTT.

This clone occurred a few times. A far larger clone is off by one base, so a read error is likely. Additional DNA sequences in this sample encode the identical CDR3. J is TRDJ3 and V is TRDV2; 10 bases agree with TRDD3. The J gene, not given by TCRdb, was assigned here from a germline match of the nucleotide sequence. This CDR3 has 23 amino acids. Germline V gene data show CDR1 as GEAIGNYY and CDR2 as EKD. This CDR3 reads CACDTGKRTGGSESSWDTRQMFF. Written as DNA, the CDR3 is TGCGCCTGTGACACGGGAAAGAGAACTGGGGGATCCGAAAGCTCCTGGGACACCCGACAGATGTTTTTC.

This clone showed up just a few times. The protein TCRdb lists belongs to a much larger clone and differs from this DNA's translation at residue 15, which points to a read error; the protein shown is made from the DNA. The CDR3 nucleotides read TGTGCTCTTGGGGAAGGGGAAGGAACGGTCATTCCAGTACTGAGGATTGCCTGCACCGATAAACTCATCTTT. Translating it yields CALGEGEGTVIPVLRIACTDKLIF. V gene TRDV1 combines with J gene TRDJ1, with D perhaps matching TRDD3 (5 bases). No J gene was available from TCRdb, and it was assigned here by a germline match of the DNA. This CDR3 spans 24 amino acids. Germline V CDR1 and CDR2: TSWWSYY, QGS. The germline V and J ends were trimmed by 2 bases and 1 base, with 38 bases remaining between them.

Ten or more counts support this clone. A read error likely explains why the TCRdb protein, taken from a much larger clone, differs from this DNA's translation at residue 16; the protein shown is translated from the DNA. The V and J genes are TRDV3 and TRDJ1, with 8 bases aligning to TRDD3. The germline CDR1 and CDR2 sequences are TVYSNPD and GDNSRS (reference sequence). Germline trimming cut 0 bases from V and 0 bases from J; bases unmatched to any gene: 30. CDR3 length: 23 amino acids. This chain's CDR3 is CAFRGVRSGLQGGGLPYTDKLIF. For the CDR3, the DNA is TGTGCCTTTAGAGGGGTTAGGTCGGGCCTACAGGGTGGGGGATTACCGTACACCGATAAACTCATCTTT.

In its sample, this clone was seen many times. The TCRdb protein, from a much larger clone, departs from this DNA's translation at residue 6, likely by read error; the protein shown derives from the DNA. The chain carries TRDV3 and TRDJ1; TRDD3 matches 8 bases. J gave up 0 bases and V 0 bases, and 30 bases lay outside the gene matches. Germline V gene data show CDR1 as TVYSNPD and CDR2 as GDNSRS (reference sequence). The CDR3 runs 23 residues. CDR3 nucleotides: TGTGCCTTTAGAGGGGCTAGGTCGGGCCTACAGGGTGGGGGATTACTGTACACCGATAAACTCATCTTT. Translation gives CAFRGARSGLQGGGLLYTDKLIF. Drawing the rest from reference TRDV3 and TRDJ1, the complete variable domain is CDKVTQSSPDQTVASGSEVVLLCTYDTVYSNPDLFWYRIRPDYSFQFVFYGDNSRSEGADFTQGRFSVKHILTQKAFHLVISPVRTEDSATYYCAFRGARSGLQGGGLLYTDKLIFGKGTRVTVEP.

About this clone: Given a far larger clone just one base away, this is likely a sequencing read error. The same CDR3 also results from other DNA sequences found in this sample. The rearrangement uses TRDV1 and TRDJ3, with a weak D call TRDD3 (6 bases). Germline assignment: CDR1 TSWWSYY and CDR2 QGS. The CDR3 covers 28 residues. CDR3 amino acids: CALGELVGPLQSYWDRPKSSWDTRQMFF. CDR3 nucleotides: TGTGCTCTTGGGGAACTAGTGGGACCTCTACAATCGTACTGGGATAGGCCGAAGAGCTCCTGGGACACCCGACAGATGTTCTTC.

This clone appeared a few times. Given a much more abundant clone one base away, this may be a read error. Different DNA sequences within this sample yield the same CDR3. The rearrangement uses TRDV1 and TRDJ1, with TRDD3 identical over 9 bases. TCRdb leaves out the J gene; it was filled in here by matching the DNA to germline. This CDR3 comprises 25 residues. Per the germline V gene, CDR1 is TSWWSYY and CDR2 is QGS. J was trimmed by 2 bases and V by 3 bases; bases with no gene match: 34. The CDR3 DNA reads TGTGCTCTTGGGGAGCTAGAGGAGTTGGCACTTAACTTGGACTGGGGGACGCGCCTTACCGATAAACTCATCTTT. As protein: CALGELEELALNLDWGTRLTDKLIF.

Of note for this clone: TCRdb assigns this DNA the protein of a much larger clone, which departs from its translation at residue 3; this likely reflects a read error, and the protein shown comes from translating the DNA. The rearrangement links TRDV2 to TRDJ1, with D possibly TRDD3 on 6 matching bases. TCRdb leaves out the J gene; it was filled in here by matching the DNA to germline. The CDR3 length is 19 residues. In germline, CDR1 is GEAIGNYY, CDR2 EKD. The CDR3 DNA reads as TGTGCCCGTGACACCGTAAGAAGGTCTCAAAACGAGGATACTGGAAAACTCATCTTT. This encodes CARDTVRRSQNEDTGKLIF.